This is a list of T cell receptor beta chains from one sample in a study of cytomegalovirus exposure and HLA in healthy donors. This table comes from immunoSEQ multiplex PCR, and its TCRdb copy is limited to in-frame clones, with some not included. The table includes roughly 150,000 clones, about 85% detected once. Input material: PBMCs. Source of these receptors: a man between 45 and 60 years old in good health and CMV-seropositive. Each CDR3 is given with its conserved first and last residue. Each record gives: J gene, V gene, clone size, CDR3 length, D gene, CDR3 DNA, CDR3 protein. A D gene is named only where the DNA matches it firmly. Clone size, where shown, is once, few, many, or a class for clones that have expanded.

TRBJ1-2,TRBV9,-,14,TRBD1,TGTGCCAGCAGCATGGGACAGCAAAACTATGGCTACACCTTC,CASSMGQQNYGYTF
TRBJ1-5,TRBV19,few,14,-,TGTGCCAGTACCGTAGGGGGGGGAGTTCAGCCCCAGCATTTT,CASTVGGGVQPQHF
TRBJ1-3,TRBV6-1,-,15,-,TGTGCCAGCAGCGTGGGCAGCCACTCTGGAAACACCATATATTTT,CASSVGSHSGNTIYF
TRBJ1-6,TRBV30,-,13,-,TGTGCCTGGAGTGGCAGGGCTAATTCACCCCTCCACTTT,CAWSGRANSPLHF
TRBJ2-3,TRBV11-2,-,16,TRBD2,TGTGCCAGCAGCTTAGGTAGCGGGGCACTCACAGATACGCAGTATTTT,CASSLGSGALTDTQYF
TRBJ1-5,TRBV5-1,once,15,-,TGCGCCAGCAGCTTGGGGACAGATATTAATCAGCCCCAGCATTTT,CASSLGTDINQPQHF
TRBJ2-5,TRBV27,once,14,-,TGTGCCAGCAGTAGACTGGGACTGGCAGAGACCCAGTACTTC,CASSRLGLAETQYF
TRBJ1-6,TRBV6-4,-,15,TRBD1,TGTGCCAGCAGTGCACAGGGGACGGATAATTCACCCCTCCACTTT,CASSAQGTDNSPLHF
TRBJ2-1,TRBV5-6,-,15,TRBD2,TGTGCCAGCGGAAGACTAGCGGGGGGACGAAATGAGCAGTTCTTC,CASGRLAGGRNEQFF
TRBJ1-2,TRBV2,-,12,-,TGTGCCAGCATGGACAGAAACTATGGCTACACCTTC,CASMDRNYGYTF
TRBJ2-7,TRBV25-1,-,13,TRBD1,TGTGCCAGCAGTGAATCCGGGACAGACGAGCAGTACTTC,CASSESGTDEQYF
TRBJ1-6,TRBV15,-,13,-,TGTGCCACCAGCAGAGAGGAGGGGTCACCCCTCCACTTT,CATSREEGSPLHF
TRBJ1-5,TRBV13,-,14,TRBD1,TGTGCCAGCAGCAGACAGGGGATAGGTCAGCCCCAGCATTTT,CASSRQGIGQPQHF
TRBJ1-1,TRBV28,-,14,TRBD1,TGTGCCAGCAGTTTTTACAGGGGCGCCACTGAAGCTTTCTTT,CASSFYRGATEAFF
TRBJ2-5,TRBV5-1,-,12,-,TGCGCCAGCAGCCCCGGAGGGGAGACCCAGTACTTC,CASSPGGETQYF
TRBJ1-1,TRBV6-6,-,14,-,TGTGCCAGCAGTTACTCGACTGTGCCCACTGAAGCTTTCTTT,CASSYSTVPTEAFF
TRBJ1-1,TRBV14,-,13,TRBD1,TGTGCCAGCAGCCGGGACAGACACACTGAAGCTTTCTTT,CASSRDRHTEAFF
TRBJ1-5,TRBV27,-,15,-,TGTGCCAGCAGTTTAAGGGCGGGTAGAAGGCAGCCCCAGCATTTT,CASSLRAGRRQPQHF
TRBJ1-3,TRBV28,few,15,-,TGTGCCAGCAGTAGACAACCTCACTCTGGAAACACCATATATTTT,CASSRQPHSGNTIYF
TRBJ1-3,TRBV6-6,few,14,-,TGTGCCAGCAGTTGGGAGGGGGCTGGAAACACCATATATTTT,CASSWEGAGNTIYF
TRBJ2-7,TRBV9,few,15,TRBD2,TGTGCCAGCAGCGTAGCCCCGCTAGCGGGAGACGAGCAGTACTTC,CASSVAPLAGDEQYF
TRBJ2-3,TRBV4-3,-,13,-,TGCGCCAGCAGCATCGGGAGCACAGATACGCAGTATTTT,CASSIGSTDTQYF
TRBJ2-3,TRBV4-1,once,17,TRBD1,TGCGCCAGCAGCCAGCTAACCCGGGACAGGGGAAGAGATACGCAGTATTTT,CASSQLTRDRGRDTQYF
TRBJ2-1,TRBV6-6,few,14,-,TGTGCCAGCAGTTACTCGATCGAGGGTAATGAGCAGTTCTTC,CASSYSIEGNEQFF
TRBJ2-2,TRBV2,-,14,-,TGTGCCAGCAGTGAAGCGGAGAGCCTCGGGGAGCTGTTTTTT,CASSEAESLGELFF
TRBJ2-4,TRBV14,-,21,TRBD2,TGTGCCAGCAGCTCCACCTTCACTACAGCGGGAGAGGCGTATGGCAAAAACATTCAGTACTTC,CASSSTFTTAGEAYGKNIQYF
TRBJ2-3,TRBV2,-,15,-,TGTGCCAGCAGCCCTAAGGTCCACCCCGCACTACCGCAGTATTTT,CASSPKVHPALPQYF
TRBJ2-2,TRBV18,-,14,TRBD2,TGTGCCAGCTCACCCGGAGCGGGACCCGGGGAGCTGTTTTTT,CASSPGAGPGELFF
TRBJ2-1,TRBV5-1,-,12,TRBD1,TGCGCCAGCAGCTCACAGGGGGGTGAGCAGTTCTTC,CASSSQGGEQFF
TRBJ2-2,TRBV11-2,-,16,-,TGTGCCAGCAGCTTAGATGGGGTGGGGACTGCCGGGGAGCTGTTTTTT,CASSLDGVGTAGELFF
TRBJ1-2,TRBV18,-,14,-,TGTGCCAGCTCAGCAGGGACTATTAACTATGGCTACACCTTC,CASSAGTINYGYTF
TRBJ2-1,TRBV5-1,-,15,TRBD2,TGCGCCAGCAGCTTGCAAGCGGGAGTAAGCAATGAGCAGTTCTTC,CASSLQAGVSNEQFF
TRBJ1-5,TRBV28,-,14,TRBD1,TGTGCCAGCACCATCCCTCTTCTTCAGGGGGCCCAGCATTTT,CASTIPLLQGAQHF
TRBJ2-5,TRBV5-4,-,16,TRBD2,TGTGCCAGCAGCTTGGGCGCTAGCGGGGGGGAAGAGACCCAGTACTTC,CASSLGASGGEETQYF
TRBJ1-2,TRBV2,-,13,-,TGTGCCAGCAGTGAAACCGGGGTCTATGGCTACACCTTC,CASSETGVYGYTF
TRBJ2-5,TRBV1,few,16,-,TGCACCAGCAGCCAAGGAAAACTAGCGGTATTGGACACCCAGTACTTC,CTSSQGKLAVLDTQYF
TRBJ1-2,TRBV11-2,-,16,TRBD1,TGTGCCAGCAGCTTAGTCCTTGGACAGGGTCGAGATGGCTACACCTTC,CASSLVLGQGRDGYTF
TRBJ2-5,TRBV9,-,13,-,TGTGCCAGCAGTCAGGGTTCTTGGGAGACCCAGTACTTC,CASSQGSWETQYF
TRBJ2-7,TRBV29-1,-,15,-,TGCAGCGTTGTTACCTCGGCTACGGGTAACTACGAGCAGTACTTC,CSVVTSATGNYEQYF
TRBJ2-7,TRBV5-6,-,16,TRBD1,TGTGCCAGCAGCTCGTTCTCCGGGACAGGGGCCTACGAGCAGTACTTC,CASSSFSGTGAYEQYF
TRBJ2-7,TRBV6-5,once,14,TRBD1,TGTGCCAGCAGACGGACAGGGCGCTCCTACGAGCAGTACTTC,CASRRTGRSYEQYF
TRBJ2-1,TRBV11-2,-,13,-,TGTGCCAGCAGCTTTTCAGGGATCAATGAGCAGTTCTTC,CASSFSGINEQFF
TRBJ2-2,TRBV29-1,-,14,-,TGCAGCGTTATAGCGGAAAGGAACACCGGGGAGCTGTTTTTT,CSVIAERNTGELFF
TRBJ1-2,TRBV14,once,17,TRBD1,TGTGCCAGCAGCCAGGGGCGAGGGACAGCTTCTAACTATGGCTACACCTTC,CASSQGRGTASNYGYTF
TRBJ1-1,TRBV30,-,13,-,TGTGCCTGGAGTTCCCAGTTTGCCACTGAAGCTTTCTTT,CAWSSQFATEAFF
TRBJ1-1,TRBV18,-,16,TRBD1,TGTGCCAGCTCACCTCAGTATCCAGGGGGCGGGACTGAAGCTTTCTTT,CASSPQYPGGGTEAFF
TRBJ2-5,TRBV5-8,-,13,TRBD1,TGTGCCAGCAGCTTTGACAGGGAAGAGACCCAGTACTTC,CASSFDREETQYF
TRBJ2-2,TRBV11-3,-,13,-,TGTGCCAGCAGCAGTCGAGCCACCGGGGAGCTGTTTTTT,CASSSRATGELFF
TRBJ1-2,TRBV29-1,-,15,-,TGCAGCGTTGAAGAGAGTGATGGAGGGAGGGGTGGCTACACCTTC,CSVEESDGGRGGYTF
TRBJ1-4,TRBV4-2,few,13,-,TGTGCCAGCAGCCGACGGGAGAATGAAAAACTGTTTTTT,CASSRRENEKLFF
TRBJ2-5,TRBV5-1,-,12,-,TGCGCCAGCAGTTACGAGGAGGAGACCCAGTACTTC,CASSYEEETQYF
TRBJ1-2,TRBV6-1,-,13,-,TGTGCCAGCAGTGAACAGGGGTTGGATGGCTACACCTTC,CASSEQGLDGYTF
TRBJ1-1,TRBV15,-,11,-,TGTGCCACCAGAGCGGACACTGAAGCTTTCTTT,CATRADTEAFF
TRBJ1-1,TRBV14,-,16,-,TGTGCCAGCAGCCGTAATCTGGGGGAGGGCGGCACTGAAGCTTTCTTT,CASSRNLGEGGTEAFF